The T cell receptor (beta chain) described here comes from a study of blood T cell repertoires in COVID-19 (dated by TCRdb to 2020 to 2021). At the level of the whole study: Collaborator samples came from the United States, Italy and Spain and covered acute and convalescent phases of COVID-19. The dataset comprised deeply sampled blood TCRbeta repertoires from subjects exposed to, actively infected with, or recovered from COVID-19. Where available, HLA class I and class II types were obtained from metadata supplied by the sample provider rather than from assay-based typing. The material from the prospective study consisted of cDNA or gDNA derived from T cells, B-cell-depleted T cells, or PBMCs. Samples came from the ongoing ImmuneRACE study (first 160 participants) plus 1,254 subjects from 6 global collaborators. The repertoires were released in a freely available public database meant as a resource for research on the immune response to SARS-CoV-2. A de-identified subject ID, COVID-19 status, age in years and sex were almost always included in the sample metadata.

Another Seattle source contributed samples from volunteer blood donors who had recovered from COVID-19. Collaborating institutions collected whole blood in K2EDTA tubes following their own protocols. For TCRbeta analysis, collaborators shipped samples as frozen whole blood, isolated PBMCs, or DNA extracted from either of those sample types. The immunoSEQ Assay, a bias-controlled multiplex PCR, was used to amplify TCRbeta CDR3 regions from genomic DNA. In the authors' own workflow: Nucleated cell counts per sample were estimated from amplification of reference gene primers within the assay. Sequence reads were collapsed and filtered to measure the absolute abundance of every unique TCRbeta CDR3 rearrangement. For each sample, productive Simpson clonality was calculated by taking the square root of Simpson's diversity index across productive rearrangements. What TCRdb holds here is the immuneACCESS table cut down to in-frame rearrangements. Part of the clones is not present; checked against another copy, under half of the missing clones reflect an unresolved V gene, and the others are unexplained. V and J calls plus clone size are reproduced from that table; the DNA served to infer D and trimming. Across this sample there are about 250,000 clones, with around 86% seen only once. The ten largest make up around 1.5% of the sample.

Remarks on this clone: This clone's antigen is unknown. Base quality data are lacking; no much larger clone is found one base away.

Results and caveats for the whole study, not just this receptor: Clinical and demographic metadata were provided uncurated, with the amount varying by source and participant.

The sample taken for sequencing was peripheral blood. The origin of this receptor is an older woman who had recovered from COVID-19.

The DNA is as follows: TGTGCCAGCAGCTTAGCCACTAGCGCCGAGCAGTACTTC. Its protein reads: CASSLATSAEQYF. The chain is assembled from TRBV7-2 and TRBJ2-7; 7 bases in the junction line up with TRBD2. CDR1 SGHTA and CDR2 FQGNSA are derived from the germline V gene. From V the trimming removes 0 bases and from J it removes 6 bases, while the gene matches leave 2 bases of the junction unaccounted for. The cysteine opens and the phenylalanine closes a CDR3 of 13 amino acids. Left in the record is the CDR3 DNA by itself, 39 bases read in frame from the first base.